This T cell receptor beta chain was sequenced for a study of shared clonotypes between healthy human individuals. At the level of the study: Donors were a couple of women and a few men aged 18 to 49.

This clone was detected a few times. Germline CDR1 and CDR2: MNHNY and SVGAGI (reference sequence). V was trimmed by 6 bases and J by 4 bases, leaving 7 bases between them. The CDR3 length is 12 residues. The method was immunoSEQ multiplex PCR; TCRdb's version includes in-frame clones alone and lacks a portion of them. The table records about 1 million clones, about 76% of them present only once. The sequence came from a man between 18 and 29 years old in good health. The sequenced sample consisted of memory CD4+ T cells sorted from blood. This sample's subset: CD45RA-negative fraction. The rearrangement joins TRBV6-6 to TRBJ1-3; D not certain. The CDR3 DNA reads TGTGCCAGCAGGTCCTACGGAAACACCATATATTTT. This translates into CASRSYGNTIYF.